The 16 T cell receptor beta chains in this list originate from one sample, sequenced in a study of graft-versus-host responses after intestinal transplantation. The antigens of these receptors remain unknown. Generated by immunoSEQ multiplex PCR, the TCRdb table keeps only in-frame clones and is missing some. The data contain tens of thousands of clones, over 90% of them singletons. This specimen was unstimulated CD4+ T cells sorted from spleen or lymph node cells, taken before transplant. The origin of the receptors is a human donor who was the organ donor for an intestinal transplant.

CDR3 protein: CSVEDGGGTEAFF. The CDR3 DNA reads as TGCAGCGTTGAAGACGGGGGAGGCACTGAAGCTTTCTTT. V usage is TRBV29-1 and J usage is TRBJ1-1; D is perhaps TRBD1 (5 bases). V was shortened by 0 bases and J by 4 bases, with 9 bases between the two germline ends. The CDR3 has 13 amino acids. Germline lookup yields CDR1 SQVTM and CDR2 ANQGSEA.

The gene calls are TRBV28 and TRBJ1-1; D ambiguous. This CDR3 comprises 14 residues. Germline V gene sequence: CDR1 MDHEN, CDR2 SYDVKM. V lost 2 bases, J lost 1 base, and 8 bases lay in between. CDR3: CASSLPWENTEAFF. The CDR3 bases are TGTGCCAGCAGTTTACCGTGGGAGAACACTGAAGCTTTCTTT.

In this sample, this clone turned up a few times. This sequence joins TRBV9 and TRBJ1-3; maybe TRBD1 (5 bases). The CDR3 loop spans 14 amino acids. From germline, CDR1 is SGDLS and CDR2 YYNGEE. The V end lost 0 bases, the J end lost 4 bases, and 8 bases lay between the germline ends. The CDR3 is CASSVGGTGNTIYF. Here the CDR3 DNA reads TGTGCCAGCAGCGTAGGGGGGACGGGAAACACCATATATTTT. Looking up the rest from reference TRBV9 and TRBJ1-3 gives the full variable domain: DSGVTQTPKHLITATGQRVTLRCSPRSGDLSVYWYQQSLDQGLQFLIQYYNGEERAKGNILERFSAQQFPDLHSELNLSSLELGDSALYFCASSVGGTGNTIYFGEGSWLTVV.

The chain carries TRBV29-1 and TRBJ1-2; D is perhaps TRBD1 (6 bases). The length of the CDR3 is 13 residues. Germline CDR1 SQVTM, CDR2 ANQGSEA. V lost 6 bases to trimming and J lost 3 bases, with 14 bases between them. The chain's CDR3 is CSVAYNRDYGYTF. DNA of the CDR3: TGCAGCGTCGCCTATAACAGGGACTATGGCTACACCTTC.

This sequence joins TRBV27 and TRBJ2-1, with TRBD1 identical over 9 bases. V dropped 6 bases and J dropped 9; count of bases not matched to a gene: 6. This CDR3 is built from 13 residues. Germline V gene data show CDR1 as MNHEY and CDR2 as SMNVEV (reference sequence). DNA of the CDR3: TGTGCCAGCAGCGGGACAGGGCAGGGTGAGCAGTTCTTC. As protein: CASSGTGQGEQFF.

The chain recombines TRBV28 with TRBJ2-7, with TRBD1 matching 9 bases. The CDR3 has 15 amino acids. V lost 0 bases, J lost 0 bases, and 0 bases stayed unmatched. The germline V gene encodes CDR1 MDHEN and CDR2 SYDVKM. The CDR3 here is CASSLWTGGSYEQYF. The CDR3 nucleotides are TGTGCCAGCAGTTTATGGACAGGGGGCTCCTACGAGCAGTACTTC.

The genes are TRBV6-5 and TRBJ2-7; 7 nucleotides line up with TRBD1. The CDR3 length is 15 residues. The V segment lost 6 bases and the J segment 4 bases; nucleotides outside the gene matches: 12. CDR1 is MNHEY and CDR2 is SVGAGI in the germline V gene. CDR3 nucleotide sequence: TGTGCCAGCAGATCCCCAGGACAGGCCGCATACGAGCAGTACTTC. Translated, it gives CASRSPGQAAYEQYF.

CDR3 sequence: CASSPDLGRVQYF. The CDR3 DNA is TGTGCCAGCAGTCCTGACCTCGGAAGGGTGCAGTACTTC. V and J are TRBV28 and TRBJ2-7; no clear D gene. Germline-derived CDR1 and CDR2 are MDHEN and SYDVKM. The germline V and J ends were trimmed by 5 bases and 9 bases, with 17 bases remaining between them. The CDR3 covers 13 residues. The whole variable domain, remainder taken from reference TRBV28 and TRBJ2-7, is DVKVTQSSRYLVKRTGEKVFLECVQDMDHENMFWYRQDPGLGLRLIYFSYDVKMKEKGDIPEGYSVSREKKERFSLILESASTNQTSMYLCASSPDLGRVQYFGPGTRLTVT.

The V gene is TRBV10-3, the J gene TRBJ1-2; 8 bases are shared with TRBD1. The germline V gene encodes CDR1 ENHRY and CDR2 SYGVKD. V gave up 7 bases and J gave up 4 bases; unmatched junction bases: 5. The CDR3 has 13 residues. The chain's CDR3 is CAINQGAGYGYTF. The CDR3, as DNA: TGTGCCATCAATCAGGGGGCTGGCTATGGCTACACCTTC.

The rearrangement uses TRBV5-4 and TRBJ2-4; the match to TRBD2 covers 10 bases. In germline, CDR1 is SGHNT, CDR2 YYREEE (reference sequence). CDR3 length equals 15 residues. V lost 2 bases to trimming and J lost 5 bases; unmatched junction nucleotides: 4. The DNA for the CDR3 is TGTGCCAGCAGCTTAGCGGGAGGGCCCCAAAACATTCAGTACTTC. Protein: CASSLAGGPQNIQYF.

The gene calls are TRBV9 and TRBJ2-3, with 8 bases aligning to TRBD2. CDR1 is SGDLS, CDR2 YYNGEE, per germline. Unmatched junction bases numbered 1, after V lost 0 bases and J lost 1 base. This CDR3 has 15 amino acids. CDR3 bases: TGTGCCAGCAGCGTAGGTAGCGGGGGCACAGATACGCAGTATTTT. It specifies CASSVGSGGTDTQYF. Supplemented by reference TRBV9 and TRBJ2-3, the full variable domain reads DSGVTQTPKHLITATGQRVTLRCSPRSGDLSVYWYQQSLDQGLQFLIQYYNGEERAKGNILERFSAQQFPDLHSELNLSSLELGDSALYFCASSVGSGGTDTQYFGPGTRLTVL.

As to this clone: Germline is not matched at one junction end, which may reflect a read error. V is TRBV6-1 and J is TRBJ1-5; D perhaps matches TRBD1 (5 bases). The CDR3 has 18 residues. Germline V lookup: CDR1 MNHNS, CDR2 SASEGT. CDR3 residues: CASSEGSARGRGNQPQHF. CDR3 DNA sequence: TGTGCCAGCAGCGAAGGGAGTGCGAGGGGCCGGGGCAATCAGCCCCAGCATTTT.

The chain uses TRBV5-1 and TRBJ2-2, with 10 bases lining up with TRBD2. The CDR3 loop spans 17 amino acids. The V gene's germline CDR1 is SGHRS and CDR2 YFSETQ. V lost 3 bases, J lost 4 bases, and 9 bases stayed unmatched. The CDR3 is CASSYASGSWGTGELFF. In DNA, the CDR3 is TGCGCCAGCAGCTATGCTAGCGGGAGTTGGGGCACCGGGGAGCTGTTTTTT.

The genes are TRBV4-3 and TRBJ2-3; D is unclear. The V gene lost 0 bases and the J gene lost 4 bases, with 11 bases spanning the gap. This CDR3 is built from 15 residues. The germline CDR1 and CDR2 sequences are LGHNA and YSLEER. CDR3 loop: CASSQDQTIPDTQYF. The CDR3 region has the DNA TGCGCCAGCAGCCAAGATCAGACCATACCAGATACGCAGTATTTT.

This chain uses TRBV9 with TRBJ2-3, with D unresolved. V was cut by 0 bases and J by 2 bases, with 10 bases left in between. Germline V lookup: CDR1 SGDLS, CDR2 YYNGEE. The CDR3 covers 15 residues. CDR3 residues: CASSVVGVHTDTQYF. CDR3 bases: TGTGCCAGCAGCGTAGTAGGCGTCCACACAGATACGCAGTATTTT. Combining the CDR3 with reference TRBV9 and TRBJ2-3 gives the whole variable domain DSGVTQTPKHLITATGQRVTLRCSPRSGDLSVYWYQQSLDQGLQFLIQYYNGEERAKGNILERFSAQQFPDLHSELNLSSLELGDSALYFCASSVVGVHTDTQYFGPGTRLTVL.

V gene TRBV7-9 combines with J gene TRBJ2-5; D is possibly TRBD2 (6 bases). CDR3 size: 14 residues. In germline, CDR1 is SEHNR, CDR2 FQNEAQ (reference sequence). V gave up 5 bases and J gave up 5 bases, with 15 bases separating them. Here the CDR3 DNA reads TGTGCCAGCAGCGCACTAGCTGGTTCGGAGACCCAGTACTTC. Translating it yields CASSALAGSETQYF. Combining the CDR3 with reference TRBV7-9 and TRBJ2-5 gives the whole variable domain DTGVSQNPRHKITKRGQNVTFRCDPISEHNRLYWYRQTLGQGPEFLTYFQNEAQLEKSRLLSDRFSAERPKGSFSTLEIQRTEQGDSAMYLCASSALAGSETQYFGPGTRLLVL.